The clone carrying this T cell receptor (beta chain) has only a few counts. Antigen: not known. The germline gives CDR1 SNHLY, CDR2 FYNNEI. The CDR3 covers 15 residues. Trimming stripped 3 bases from V and 8 bases from J, with 19 bases between. The data derive from a study of STAT5B mutations in CD4+ large granular lymphocyte leukemia. Findings of the study overall: Patient CD4-sorted repertoires looked more clonal than healthy CD4+ repertoires, even without putative leukemic clones.

The authors' processing: Productive clonotypes were detectable down to 2.59 x 10-5 frequency. Clones were sequenced by immunoSEQ multiplex PCR, and TCRdb holds only the in-frame ones, with some missing. V, J and clone size derive from that table, while D and trimming were established from the DNA sequence. Found here are 25,000 to 30,000 clones, 65% to 80% of them singletons; the top ten hold 3.1%. The origin of this receptor is a human donor in good health. The J gene is TRBJ1-2, the V gene TRBV2, with a tentative D call TRBD1 (6 bases). Sequences were obtained from CD4+ T cells from blood buffy coats. CDR3 protein: CASSETGVFGWGYTF. DNA for the CDR3: TGTGCCAGCAGTGAGACAGGCGTTTTTGGATGGGGCTACACCTTC. The entire variable domain, with the rest obtained from reference TRBV2 and TRBJ1-2, is as follows: EPEVTQTPSHQVTQMGQEVILRCVPISNHLYFYWYRQILGQKVEFLVSFYNNEISEKSEIFDDQFSVERPDGSNFTLKIRSTKLEDSAMYFCASSETGVFGWGYTFGSGTRLTVV.